This is a list of T cell receptor beta chains from one sample in a study of blood T cell repertoires in COVID-19. Libraries were prepared by immunoSEQ multiplex PCR; TCRdb keeps only in-frame clonotypes and omits some of them. The sample has about 220,000 clones; approximately 82% are singletons. Sequenced input: peripheral blood. The source is a man between 50 and 59 years old with active or convalescent COVID-19. CDR3s leave out the opening cysteine and the closing phenylalanine or tryptophan. Not all rows give a size; the values are once, few, many and, for expanded clones, a class.

j_call v_call clone_size cdr3_aa
TRBJ1-1 TRBV5-1 few ASSPGQGANEAF
TRBJ1-3 TRBV7-3 NA ASSQGGSSNIY
TRBJ1-1 TRBV19 once ASSISFGQKAF
TRBJ1-5 TRBV28 NA ASSLVTGEQPQH
TRBJ2-1 TRBV30 NA AWNSLAGDNEQF
TRBJ1-1 TRBV28 NA ASSLAGTVTEAF
TRBJ1-3 TRBV4-2 few ASSQVATGYTGNTIY
TRBJ1-1 TRBV19 NA ASRVTRGNTEAF
TRBJ2-1 TRBV5-4 NA ASSLGQGARNEQF
TRBJ2-1 TRBV5-1 NA ASSFDSGLYNEQF
TRBJ2-2 TRBV10-3 NA AISESGGPGELF
TRBJ2-3 TRBV5-6 NA ASSLRDTPSGTDTQY
TRBJ2-3 TRBV2 NA ASSEALWDSEGTDTQY
TRBJ1-5 TRBV5-3 once ARSLDDRGFQPQH
TRBJ2-5 TRBV29-1 NA SVEGAGYETQY
TRBJ1-6 TRBV3-1/TRBV3-2 NA ASSQFRGSGDSPLH
TRBJ2-7 TRBV7-8 NA ASSPVGGRGNEQY
TRBJ2-7 TRBV7-8 NA ASSLNYKLLPSEQY
TRBJ2-4 TRBV5-1 NA ASSLRGTSGDKNIQY
TRBJ1-1 TRBV14 NA ASSHAQGSTEAF
TRBJ2-7 TRBV5-1 NA ASRAYWAGLYEQY